A single sample is the source of the 2 T cell receptor beta chains below, sequenced in a study of siplizumab effects on memory and regulatory T cells. Only in-frame clones appear in the TCRdb table, and some are missing; sequencing was by immunoSEQ multiplex PCR. In the table there are roughly 6,100 clones, just over 60% of which are singletons. Source material: effector memory CD8+ T cells sorted from blood. The subset is: unstimulated CD8+ effector memory T cells. The receptors stem from a human donor in good health.

The V call is TRBV6-6, the J call TRBJ1-2; 11 bases fit TRBD1. J was trimmed by 4 bases and V by 5 bases; bases with no gene match: 6. Germline V gene lookup returns CDR1 MNHNY and CDR2 SVGAGI (reference sequence). There are 15 residues in the CDR3. CDR3 nucleotide sequence: TGTGCCAGCAGTACAGGGACAGGGGGTATCTATGGCTACACCTTC. Its protein product is CASSTGTGGIYGYTF.

The rearrangement links TRBV5-6 to TRBJ2-5; 12 nucleotides match TRBD2. CDR1 and CDR2 from the germline V gene are SGHDT and YYEEEE. This CDR3 has 19 residues. V shed 0 bases, J shed 5 bases, and the junction held 14 bases outside the gene matches. The CDR3 is CASSLAGPGLAGFFETQYF. The CDR3 nucleotides read TGTGCCAGCAGCTTGGCCGGTCCCGGACTAGCGGGGTTTTTCGAGACCCAGTACTTC.